The rows below give T cell receptor beta chains drawn from one sample of a study of cytomegalovirus exposure and HLA in healthy donors. Only in-frame clones appear in the TCRdb table, and some are missing; sequencing was by immunoSEQ multiplex PCR. The sample carries about 140,000 clones, about 80% recorded once. The sequenced sample consisted of PBMCs. These receptors originate from a man younger than 40 in good health and CMV-seronegative. Both conserved end residues are part of each CDR3. A D gene is named only where the DNA matches it firmly. Rows give clone size only sometimes, using once, few, many, or a class for an expanded clone.

V	J	D	size	DNA	CDR3
TRBV19	TRBJ2-1	.	.	TGTGCCAGTAGCCTAACAGGGTCCTCCTACAATGAGCAGTTCTTC	CASSLTGSSYNEQFF
TRBV7-9	TRBJ1-4	.	.	TGTGCCAGCAGCTTAGGCAGTGCAACTAATGAAAAACTGTTTTTT	CASSLGSATNEKLFF
TRBV5-4	TRBJ2-6	.	.	TGTGCCAGCAGCTTCCCCGGGTTCTCTGGGGCCAACGTCCTGACTTTC	CASSFPGFSGANVLTF
TRBV5-5	TRBJ1-2	.	few	TGTGCCAGCAGCTTGGCCTTAGGGGAAGGGTATGGCTACACCTTC	CASSLALGEGYGYTF
TRBV9	TRBJ1-1	.	.	TGTGCCAGCAGCGTCGGCGGAACGAACACTGAAGCTTTCTTT	CASSVGGTNTEAFF
TRBV29-1	TRBJ2-3	.	.	TGCAGCGTTGAGTTGACAGGGAGGTTCACGACAGATACGCAGTATTTT	CSVELTGRFTTDTQYF
TRBV5-4	TRBJ2-7	TRBD2	.	TGTGCCAGCAGCTTGGAACCTAGCGGGGTAAGCTGGGAGCAGTACTTC	CASSLEPSGVSWEQYF
TRBV28	TRBJ2-5	.	.	TGTGCCACCCTATCATTACCGAGGGAGACCCAGTACTTC	CATLSLPRETQYF
TRBV29-1	TRBJ2-1	.	.	TGCAGCGTTTGGCTCCAGGGGCACAATGAGCAGTTCTTC	CSVWLQGHNEQFF
TRBV7-3	TRBJ1-1	.	once	TGTGCCAGCAGCTTACGTGATGGGAGACCAGACATGAACACTGAAGCTTTCTTT	CASSLRDGRPDMNTEAFF
TRBV28	TRBJ2-2	TRBD1	few	TGTGCCAGCAGTTTCCCGCGGGGACAGGGTAACGCCGGGGAGCTGTTTTTT	CASSFPRGQGNAGELFF
TRBV4-1	TRBJ1-5	.	few	TGCGCCAGCGCGTGGGGCAGGGAGGGCAATCAGCCCCAGCATTTT	CASAWGREGNQPQHF
TRBV6-1	TRBJ1-5	.	.	TGTGCCAGCAGTTCAGACATTAGCAATCAGCCCCAGCATTTT	CASSSDISNQPQHF
TRBV5-4	TRBJ1-6	.	.	TGTGCCAGCAGCTTGGGCGAGGGCCCCTTAAATAATTCACCCCTCCACTTT	CASSLGEGPLNNSPLHF
TRBV7-8	TRBJ1-5	TRBD1	.	TGTGCCAGCAGCGTGACGACAGGGCACAATCAGCCCCAGCATTTT	CASSVTTGHNQPQHF
TRBV28	TRBJ2-7	TRBD1	.	TGTGCCAGCAGAGCACCGGGACAGGACTACGAGCAGTACTTC	CASRAPGQDYEQYF
TRBV19	TRBJ2-4	TRBD1	.	TGTGCCAGTAGTATAGGGGGACACACAGGGGGCCGCGGCAAAAACATTCAGTACTTC	CASSIGGHTGGRGKNIQYF
TRBV27	TRBJ2-1	TRBD2	.	TGTGCCAGCAGTTTGAGCGGGAGCTCCTACAATGAGCAGTTCTTC	CASSLSGSSYNEQFF
TRBV28	TRBJ1-2	TRBD1	.	TGTGCCAGCTTGCCGGGACAGGGTTTAGTAGTTGGTGGCTACACCTTC	CASLPGQGLVVGGYTF
TRBV11-2	TRBJ2-1	TRBD2	.	TGTGCCAGCAGCTTGCTAGCGGGAGCGTCTTCCCCCTACAATGAGCAGTTCTTC	CASSLLAGASSPYNEQFF
TRBV19	TRBJ1-1	.	.	TGTGCCAGTAGTATGAAGGCAGGGAGCGGGGAAGCTTTCTTT	CASSMKAGSGEAFF
TRBV2	TRBJ2-7	.	.	TGTGCCAGCAGGGATAAGACAGGACCCTACGAGCAGTACTTC	CASRDKTGPYEQYF
TRBV28	TRBJ2-1	TRBD2	.	TGTGCCAGCAAACTAGCGGGAGACTACAATGAGCAGTTCTTC	CASKLAGDYNEQFF
TRBV27	TRBJ1-3	.	.	TGTGCCAGCAGCCCAGGTCTCTCTGGAAACACCATATATTTT	CASSPGLSGNTIYF
TRBV11-1	TRBJ1-1	.	.	TGTGCCAGCAGCTTAAGCCGGGGGAACACTGAAGCTTTCTTT	CASSLSRGNTEAFF
TRBV4-1	TRBJ2-4	TRBD2	many	TGCGCCAGCAGCCACAGAGCGGGACTAGCCAAAAACATTCAGTACTTC	CASSHRAGLAKNIQYF
TRBV4-1	TRBJ2-7	.	.	TGCGCCAGCAGCCAAGAGTCTAGACCACTCGAGCAGTACTTC	CASSQESRPLEQYF
TRBV18	TRBJ2-5	.	once	TGTGCCAGCTCACAAGAACACCACCAAGAGACCCAGTACTTC	CASSQEHHQETQYF
TRBV5-6	TRBJ1-2	TRBD1	few	TGTGCCAGCGCGACAGGGATTTGGGCTAACTATGGCTACACCTTC	CASATGIWANYGYTF
TRBV5-1	TRBJ2-1	TRBD1	.	TGCGCCAGCAGGCCCGGTCAGGGGGCGTACAATGAGCAGTTCTTC	CASRPGQGAYNEQFF
TRBV5-6	TRBJ1-2	TRBD1	.	TGTGCCAGCAGTCGCGACAGGGGCTATGGCTACACCTTC	CASSRDRGYGYTF
TRBV7-8	TRBJ2-7	TRBD1	.	TGTGCCAGCAGCACCCGCCGGGACAGGGCGTACGAGCAGTACTTC	CASSTRRDRAYEQYF
TRBV11-2	TRBJ2-7	TRBD1	.	TGTGCCAGCACCCCGCAGGGACAGGGGGTATACGAGCAGTACTTC	CASTPQGQGVYEQYF
TRBV6-1	TRBJ2-3	TRBD2	.	TGTGCCAGCAGTCGGGGGGTCGCTGGAGATACGCAGTATTTT	CASSRGVAGDTQYF
TRBV2	TRBJ1-2	.	.	TGTGCCAGCAGCCCGTCCCCCCAGGGCTATGGCTACACCTTC	CASSPSPQGYGYTF
TRBV2	TRBJ2-3	.	.	TGTGCCAGCAGAAGACTTCTCGTCGAAGTAGATACGCAGTATTTT	CASRRLLVEVDTQYF
TRBV5-1	TRBJ2-7	TRBD1	.	TGCGCCAGCAGCCTGACAGGGCACACCTACGAGCAGTACTTC	CASSLTGHTYEQYF
TRBV19	TRBJ1-3	.	many	TGTGCCAGTAGTGCAGGGGTAGGCTCTGGAAACACCATATATTTT	CASSAGVGSGNTIYF
TRBV28	TRBJ2-3	.	.	TGTGCCAGCACCCCGAGCGGATTAAGCACAGATACGCAGTATTTT	CASTPSGLSTDTQYF
TRBV30	TRBJ2-6	TRBD2	.	TGTGCCTGGAGTCGGACTAGCGGGGGCTCTGGGGCCAACGTCCTGACTTTC	CAWSRTSGGSGANVLTF
TRBV18	TRBJ2-7	TRBD1	once	TGTGCCAGCTCACCTCTAGTCAGGGGGAACCACGAGCAGTACTTC	CASSPLVRGNHEQYF
TRBV6-1	TRBJ2-7	.	.	TGTGCCAGCAGCTACAGCCACTCCTACGAGCAGTACTTC	CASSYSHSYEQYF
TRBV5-6	TRBJ2-1	.	.	TGTGCCAGCAGCTTGGTCGGCTCCTACAATGAGCAGTTCTTC	CASSLVGSYNEQFF
TRBV28	TRBJ2-7	.	few	TGTGCCAGCAGTGGCGGATCCTACGAGCAGTACTTC	CASSGGSYEQYF
TRBV7-9	TRBJ2-1	.	.	TGTGCCAGCAGCTCGACTAGCTACAATGAGCAGTTCTTC	CASSSTSYNEQFF
TRBV5-1	TRBJ2-7	TRBD1	.	TGCGCCAGCAGCGCCGGACCCCCGGGACAGGGTCTGCACGAGCAGTACTTC	CASSAGPPGQGLHEQYF
TRBV15	TRBJ2-7	TRBD1	.	TGTGCCACCAGCAGGATTTCAGGGGGAACGACGGGCGAGCAGTACTTC	CATSRISGGTTGEQYF
TRBV29-1	TRBJ2-5	.	.	TGCAGCGTTGAAGATAGGATCCGAGGGGGAGAGACCCAGTACTTC	CSVEDRIRGGETQYF
TRBV19	TRBJ1-1	.	.	TGTGCCAGTAGTATAATGAGAACAGGGAACACTGAAGCTTTCTTT	CASSIMRTGNTEAFF
TRBV28	TRBJ2-5	.	.	TGTGCCAGCAGTTCCCGGGGAGTCCCAGAGACCCAGTACTTC	CASSSRGVPETQYF
TRBV9	TRBJ2-1	TRBD2	.	TGTGCCAGCAGCGTAGGAGGGAGGGGTACAATGCAGCAGTTCTTC	CASSVGGRGTMQQFF